This T cell receptor beta chain was captured by sequencing in a study of radiotherapy plus CTLA-4 blockade in lung cancer. This CDR3 contains 13 residues. CDR1 and CDR2 (germline): GTSNPN, SVGIG (reference sequence). Between the trimmed V and J ends, which lost 3 bases and 8 bases, there was a span of 14 bases. Sequencing used immunoSEQ multiplex PCR; TCRdb keeps in-frame clones, though not all of them. This sample carries 95,000 to 150,000 clones, approximately 90% of them seen once, and the ten largest clones take about 7%. The receptor was isolated from a human donor with non-small cell lung cancer that progressed on radiotherapy plus ipilimumab. The input for sequencing was peripheral blood, taken from a patient treated with radiotherapy plus ipilimumab. The rearrangement joins TRBV30 to TRBJ2-1, with a possible D match to TRBD2 (5 bases). CDR3 nucleotides: TGTGCCTGGAGCCGTCTTGGAGGCGATGAGCAGTTCTTC. As protein: CAWSRLGGDEQFF.